Listed below are T cell receptor beta chains from one sample, sequenced in a study of molecular identifiers for immune sequencing clone quantification. TCRdb ran MiXCR on the PCR reads and lists one entry per CDR3 protein. The sample consists of approximately 670,000 distinct CDR3 sequences, 15% to 20% of them appearing once. Sequenced sample: naive CD8+ T cells from blood, with Jurkat cell RNA spiked in. These receptors came from a human donor in good health. Some libraries in this study had Jurkat cell RNA spiked in. Each CDR3 is given with its conserved first and last residue. The D gene is left open where the match is weak. The listing skips clone size in some rows; elsewhere it reads once, few, many or a size class.

D,size,V,J,length,CDR3,DNA
.,many,TRBV6-2/TRBV6-3,TRBJ2-7,13,CASSRGTSSEQYF,TGTGCCAGCAGCCGGGGGACTTCTTCGGAGCAGTACTTC
TRBD1,few,TRBV10-3,TRBJ2-2,16,CAITQNGQGNTGELFF,TGTGCCATCACTCAGAACGGACAGGGAAACACCGGGGAGCTGTTTTTT
TRBD1,once,TRBV9,TRBJ1-5,15,CASSVEGAYNQPQHF,TGTGCCAGCAGCGTAGAGGGGGCTTACAATCAGCCCCAGCATTTT
.,many,TRBV5-6,TRBJ2-7,14,CASSLTPARAEQYF,TGTGCCAGCAGCTTGACCCCGGCCAGGGCCGAGCAGTACTTC
.,few,TRBV15,TRBJ1-5,16,CATSRTAGGRRQPRHF,TGTGCCACCAGCAGGACGGCAGGCGGGCGGCGTCAGCCCCGGCATTTT
.,many,TRBV20-1,TRBJ1-5,13,CSAREGFGQPQHF,TGCAGTGCTAGAGAAGGGTTCGGTCAGCCCCAGCATTTT
.,many,TRBV6-2/TRBV6-3,TRBJ1-5,15,CASRSRGDGDQPQHF,TGTGCCAGCAGGTCGAGGGGGGACGGAGATCAGCCCCAGCATTTT
TRBD2,.,TRBV15,TRBJ2-7,15,CATSRDRGGGYEQYF,TGTGCCACCAGCAGAGATCGGGGGGGGGGCTACGAGCAGTACTTC
.,many,TRBV7-6,TRBJ1-4,14,CASSLGGAGEKLFF,TGTGCCAGCAGCTTAGGGGGGGCCGGTGAAAAACTGTTTTTT
.,many,TRBV20-1,TRBJ2-7,13,CSASAGQAYEQYF,TGCAGTGCTAGTGCGGGCCAGGCCTACGAGCAGTACTTC
.,few,TRBV5-4,TRBJ2-1,13,CASSLGALNEQFF,TGTGCCAGCAGCTTGGGGGCCCTCAATGAGCAGTTCTTC
.,many,TRBV5-6,TRBJ2-3,19,CASSLAGQGGFPSTDTQYF,TGTGCCAGCAGCTTGGCCGGGCAGGGCGGATTCCCTAGCACAGATACGCAGTATTTT
.,few,TRBV30,TRBJ2-2,15,CAWSVLPRNTGELFF,TGTGCCTGGAGTGTACTTCCTAGAAACACCGGGGAGCTGTTTTTT
TRBD1,many,TRBV7-9,TRBJ1-3,17,CASSLLPGQQSGNTIYF,TGTGCCAGCAGCTTGCTACCGGGACAGCAATCTGGAAACACCATATATTTT
.,.,TRBV4-2,TRBJ2-7,16,CASSQEHGGSSYEQYF,TGTGCCAGCAGCCAAGAACACGGTGGAAGCTCCTACGAGCAGTACTTC
.,many,TRBV7-9,TRBJ1-4,14,CASSPRLGGEKLFF,TGTGCCAGCAGCCCACGGCTTGGAGGTGAAAAACTGTTTTTT
TRBD2,many,TRBV9,TRBJ2-3,17,CASSFKPLAGESDTQYF,TGTGCCAGCAGCTTCAAGCCACTAGCGGGAGAATCAGATACGCAGTATTTT
.,many,TRBV29-1,TRBJ2-2,13,CSVEGHDTGELFF,TGCAGCGTTGAAGGGCACGACACCGGGGAGCTGTTTTTT
TRBD2,.,TRBV12-3/TRBV12-4,TRBJ2-5,18,CASSYLSRLAGEQETQYF,TGTGCCAGCAGTTACTTATCCCGACTAGCGGGGGAACAAGAGACCCAGTACTTC
.,many,TRBV12-3/TRBV12-4,TRBJ2-7,14,CASRPRGGPVEQYF,TGTGCCAGCAGACCCCGAGGAGGGCCTGTAGAGCAGTACTTC
TRBD1,many,TRBV5-1,TRBJ1-1,15,CASSPDRAEGTEAFF,TGCGCCAGCAGCCCAGACAGGGCAGAAGGAACTGAAGCTTTCTTT
.,.,TRBV19,TRBJ2-6,17,CAGSRPGGNPGANVLTF,TGTGCCGGTAGTAGGCCAGGGGGGAATCCTGGGGCCAACGTCCTGACTTTC
TRBD2,.,TRBV4-2,TRBJ2-5,16,CASSQELGGPQETQCF,TGTGCCAGCAGCCAAGAGTTGGGAGGGCCACAAGAGACCCAGTGCTTC
TRBD1,many,TRBV5-1,TRBJ2-7,14,CASSGTGLTYEQYF,TGCGCCAGCAGCGGGACAGGGCTGACCTACGAGCAGTACTTC
TRBD1,many,TRBV7-6,TRBJ1-1,12,CASSLSGQEAFF,TGTGCCAGCAGCTTATCGGGACAGGAGGCTTTCTTT
.,many,TRBV6-5,TRBJ2-1,14,CASSASSWDNEQFF,TGTGCCAGCAGTGCATCCAGTTGGGACAATGAGCAGTTCTTC
.,.,TRBV5-1,TRBJ1-3,16,CASSGYEGPSGNTIYF,TGCGCCAGCAGCGGGTATGAAGGGCCCTCTGGAAACACCATATATTTT
TRBD1,many,TRBV7-9,TRBJ2-5,21,CASSSLPGQGFASSIQETQYF,TGTGCCAGCAGCTCTTTACCGGGACAGGGCTTCGCTAGCTCGATTCAAGAGACCCAGTACTTC
.,many,TRBV5-1,TRBJ1-2,15,CASSSTGVTNYGYTF,TGCGCCAGCAGTTCCACAGGAGTAACTAACTATGGCTACACCTTC
.,many,TRBV4-3,TRBJ2-7,15,CASSQDPLVPYEQYF,TGCGCCAGCAGCCAAGATCCCTTGGTACCCTACGAGCAGTACTTC
.,once,TRBV12-3/TRBV12-4,TRBJ2-5,15,CASSLLVGVEETQYF,TGTGCCAGCAGTTTGCTAGTTGGCGTTGAAGAGACCCAGTACTTC
TRBD1,.,TRBV10-3,TRBJ1-1,15,CAISEDGQGATEAFF,TGTGCCATCAGTGAGGACGGTCAGGGGGCCACTGAAGCTTTCTTT
TRBD2,few,TRBV4-1,TRBJ2-7,15,CASSHGLGDSYEQYF,TGCGCCAGCAGCCATGGACTAGGGGACTCCTACGAGCAGTACTTC
.,many,TRBV12-5,TRBJ1-5,14,CASGLGGSNQPQHF,TGTGCTAGTGGTTTAGGAGGAAGCAATCAGCCCCAGCATTTT
.,many,TRBV4-1,TRBJ2-5,13,CASSQGGGKTQYF,TGCGCCAGCAGCCAAGGAGGGGGGAAGACCCAGTACTTC
TRBD1,many,TRBV12-5,TRBJ2-6,17,CASGSGQALSGANVLTF,TGTGCTAGTGGTTCGGGACAGGCCCTCTCTGGGGCCAACGTCCTGACTTTC
TRBD2,many,TRBV9,TRBJ2-2,15,CASSTRTSSTGELFF,TGTGCCAGCAGCACTCGGACTAGCAGCACCGGGGAGCTGTTTTTT
TRBD1,many,TRBV5-6,TRBJ2-7,15,CASTPWGQGYYEQYF,TGTGCCAGCACCCCTTGGGGACAGGGGTACTACGAGCAGTACTTC
.,many,TRBV5-4,TRBJ2-7,16,CASSLVRWEAPYEQYF,TGTGCCAGCAGCTTGGTTCGGTGGGAGGCTCCCTACGAGCAGTACTTC
.,.,TRBV5-6,TRBJ1-1,16,CANSPPLGGLNTEAFF,TGTGCCAACAGCCCACCCCTGGGGGGTCTTAACACTGAAGCTTTCTTT
.,many,TRBV13,TRBJ1-5,15,CASSLQGQGNRPQHF,TGTGCCAGCAGCTTACAGGGGCAGGGGAATCGGCCCCAGCATTTT
.,many,TRBV6-8,TRBJ2-4,18,CASSYSLGRASAKNIQYF,TGTGCCAGCAGTTACTCCTTAGGCAGGGCGTCGGCCAAAAACATTCAGTACTTC
.,many,TRBV20-1,TRBJ2-7,12,CSADEGTYEQYF,TGCAGTGCCGACGAGGGAACCTACGAGCAGTACTTC
.,many,TRBV6-5,TRBJ2-2,14,CASSYGRSTGELFF,TGTGCCAGCAGTTACGGTCGTAGTACCGGGGAGCTGTTTTTT
TRBD2,many,TRBV4-1,TRBJ2-7,16,CASSQGARGSDYEQYF,TGCGCCAGCAGCCAAGGGGCGCGGGGGTCTGACTACGAGCAGTACTTC
.,few,TRBV7-8,TRBJ2-1,14,CASSNLRGDNEQFF,TGTGCCAGCAGCAACCTTCGGGGAGACAATGAGCAGTTCTTC
TRBD1,.,TRBV4-3,TRBJ1-4,20,CASSQDSFGTGGELSEKLFF,TGCGCCAGCAGCCAAGATAGTTTCGGGACAGGGGGCGAGCTTAGTGAAAAACTGTTTTTT
TRBD2,many,TRBV4-1,TRBJ2-1,18,CASSQEIFSGGWGNEQFF,TGCGCCAGCAGCCAAGAAATCTTTAGCGGGGGATGGGGCAATGAGCAGTTCTTC
.,few,TRBV30,TRBJ2-2,13,CAWSSGNTGELFF,TGTGCCTGGAGTTCGGGGAACACCGGGGAGCTGTTTTTT
TRBD2,many,TRBV9,TRBJ2-3,15,CASSAGTTSTDTQYF,TGTGCCAGCAGCGCCGGGACTACTAGCACAGATACGCAGTATTTT
.,many,TRBV19,TRBJ2-3,16,CASSMKEWEGTDTQYF,TGTGCCAGTAGTATGAAGGAGTGGGAGGGCACAGATACGCAGTATTTT
.,many,TRBV19,TRBJ2-6,17,CASSPTGTYSGANVLTF,TGTGCCAGTAGCCCGACAGGGACTTACTCTGGGGCCAACGTCCTGACTTTC
TRBD1,.,TRBV12-3/TRBV12-4,TRBJ2-7,14,CASRPDREGYEQYF,TGTGCCAGCAGACCGGACAGGGAAGGATACGAGCAGTACTTC
TRBD1,many,TRBV4-3,TRBJ1-5,17,CASSQDSVGTGSQPQHF,TGCGCCAGCAGCCAAGACTCCGTCGGGACAGGGTCTCAGCCCCAGCATTTT
TRBD2,.,TRBV2,TRBJ2-3,21,CASSDPLDGLAGASPGDTQYF,TGTGCCAGCAGCGACCCTTTAGACGGACTAGCGGGGGCGTCCCCAGGTGATACGCAGTATTTT
TRBD1,many,TRBV7-9,TRBJ1-1,16,CASSWPGQGAQTEAFF,TGTGCCAGCAGCTGGCCTGGACAGGGGGCGCAGACTGAAGCTTTCTTT
TRBD2,many,TRBV7-8,TRBJ2-5,19,CASSSVTSGGESHEETQYF,TGTGCCAGCAGCTCTGTGACTAGCGGGGGGGAGAGCCATGAAGAGACCCAGTACTTC
.,.,TRBV7-6,TRBJ1-4,14,CASKVSAANEKLFF,TGTGCCAGCAAAGTAAGTGCAGCTAATGAAAAACTGTTTTTT
.,many,TRBV7-6,TRBJ2-2,17,CASSSTGLGSESGELFF,TGTGCCAGCAGCTCGACTGGCCTCGGTAGCGAGTCCGGGGAGCTGTTTTTT
TRBD2,.,TRBV3-1,TRBJ2-7,16,CASSPTGLAGEYEQYF,TGTGCCAGCAGCCCAACAGGACTAGCGGGAGAATACGAGCAGTACTTC